This T cell receptor beta chain was recorded in a study of blood T cell repertoires in COVID-19. Study at large: The samples span acute and convalescent COVID-19 from the United States, Italy and Spain.

The CDR3 extends over 11 amino acids. CDR1 MDHEN and CDR2 SYDVKM come from the germline V gene. Trimming cost V 4 bases and J 12 bases; bases outside gene matches: 3. Source study methods: For nucleated cells, counts were estimated from reference gene primer amplification. TCRdb keeps only in-frame clones here, not all; method: immunoSEQ multiplex PCR. The V and J calls and clone size come from that table; D and trimming were worked out from the DNA. This table holds roughly 190,000 clones, roughly 80% found once. The genes are TRBV28 and TRBJ2-1; 7 bases are shared with TRBD1. The source material was peripheral blood. The TCR was taken from a man aged 25-40 years with active or convalescent COVID-19. The CDR3 nucleotides read TGTGCCAGCAGTTCCCGGGACAGGCAGTTCTTC. This encodes CASSSRDRQFF.